This TCR beta chain was sequenced in a study of Ad26.COV2.S vaccination and SARS-CoV-2 variants. Turning to the study itself: Enrolled in COV1001, the donor was in the Ad26.COV2.S trial arm, which received the vaccine. General study points: Total T cell responses, in the TCR breadth and depth analyses, may have been underestimated.

The treatment was: 19 received Ad26.COV2.S at low or high dose, single or two shots; about five received placebo; per-sample allocation not given. Sampling was performed 63 days after the first vaccine or placebo injection. Recruitment in Boston yielded a donor of adult age, 18-55 years. As regards this clone: Its antigen remains unknown.

Method: immunoSEQ multiplex PCR; TCRdb's copy keeps in-frame clones and lacks some. The sample records approximately 300,000 clones, around four fifths being singletons. Sample: peripheral blood, taken in a trial of Ad26.COV2.S vaccine versus placebo. The clonotype was recovered from a person aged 18-65 years who received the Ad26.COV2.S COVID-19 vaccine or a placebo.

The CDR3 sequence: CASSTQGTGRSEAFF. CDR3 nucleotides: TGTGCCAGTTCTACCCAGGGGACAGGGAGGTCTGAAGCTTTCTTT. This chain joins TRBV19 and TRBJ1-1, with 9 bases matching TRBD1. The germline V gene has CDR1 LNHDA and CDR2 SQIVND (reference sequence). The CDR3 covers 15 residues. V was pared by 8 bases and J by 6 bases, with 13 bases of the junction left unmatched.